The 11 T cell receptor beta chains presented below share a single source sample, sequenced in a study of shared clonotypes between healthy human individuals. Profiled with immunoSEQ multiplex PCR; TCRdb holds only in-frame clones, not every one. The sample records some 680,000 clones, roughly 73% being singletons. The sample consisted of memory CD4+ T cells sorted from blood. The sample's subset: CD45RA-negative fraction. The receptors originated from a woman aged 25-40 years in good health.

This chain links TRBV28 with TRBJ1-2; the match to TRBD1 covers 11 bases. The CDR3 is 15 amino acids. CDR1 is MDHEN, CDR2 SYDVKM, per germline. J gave up 7 bases and V 6 bases, and 10 bases lay outside the gene matches. CDR3 nucleotide sequence: TGTGCCAGCAGCACCCCCGGACAGGGGGCGGGTGGCTACACCTTC. Protein sequence: CASSTPGQGAGGYTF.

The sample holds one count of this clone. V is TRBV5-1 and J is TRBJ1-2; no definite D call. The CDR3 is made up of 15 amino acids. CDR1 is SGHRS, CDR2 YFSETQ, per germline. Trimming stripped 0 bases from V and 0 bases from J, with 9 bases between. This CDR3 reads CASSLDGNANYGYTF. The CDR3 DNA reads TGCGCCAGCAGCTTGGATGGCAATGCTAACTATGGCTACACCTTC.

The chain employs TRBV5-1 and TRBJ2-3; weak D call: TRBD1 (6 bases). The V gene lost 3 bases and the J gene lost 5 bases, with 19 bases spanning the gap. This CDR3 is built from 16 residues. Germline loops: CDR1 SGHRS, CDR2 YFSETQ. Here the CDR3 DNA reads TGCGCCAGCAGCTCCATGGGCGGGCAGGGACAAGATACGCAGTATTTT. This codes for CASSSMGGQGQDTQYF. The full variable domain, with the rest looked up from reference TRBV5-1 and TRBJ2-3, is KAGVTQTPRYLIKTRGQQVTLSCSPISGHRSVSWYQQTPGQGLQFLFEYFSETQRNKGNFPGRFSGRQFSNSRSEMNVSTLELGDSALYLCASSSMGGQGQDTQYFGPGTRLTVL.

V and J are TRBV4-2 and TRBJ2-7; 8 nucleotides line up with TRBD2. In germline, CDR1 is LGHNA, CDR2 YNFKEQ. Germline trimming cut 0 bases from V and 8 bases from J; bases unmatched to any gene: 12. The CDR3 sequence is 16 residues long. The CDR3 protein is CASSQDLAGGTLKQYF. CDR3 DNA sequence: TGTGCCAGCAGCCAAGATTTGGCGGGAGGAACCTTAAAGCAGTACTTC.

V usage is TRBV25-1 and J usage is TRBJ2-1, with D unclear. V was clipped by 6 bases and J by 9 bases, with 18 bases between them. The germline gives CDR1 MGHDK, CDR2 SYGVNS. This CDR3 comprises 14 residues. In nucleotides, the CDR3 is TGTGCCAGCAGAGAAGACCGAATTGGGCGTGAGCAGTTCTTC. Translated, it gives CASREDRIGREQFF.

V usage is TRBV6-5 and J usage is TRBJ2-5, with 11 positions matching TRBD2. The CDR3 consists of 16 residues. Germline CDR1 and CDR2: MNHEY and SVGAGI. J was trimmed by 1 base and V by 0 bases; bases with no gene match: 1. In DNA form, the CDR3 reads TGTGCCAGCAGTTACTCGGGACTAGCGGCCCAAGAGACCCAGTACTTC. It translates to CASSYSGLAAQETQYF.

The chain is built from TRBV7-3 and TRBJ2-1, with D perhaps assigned TRBD1 or TRBD2 (5 bases each). The CDR3 runs to 15 residues. The V gene's germline CDR1 is SGHTA and CDR2 FQGTGA. V was pared by 0 bases and J by 13 bases, with 19 bases between. CDR3 loop: CASSLTFGTQGGQFF. CDR3 bases: TGTGCCAGCAGCTTAACGTTTGGGACCCAAGGCGGTCAGTTCTTC.

This clone was counted a single time. J is TRBJ2-6 and V is TRBV5-8; D not resolved. Trimming pared 0 bases from V and 4 bases from J, leaving 11 bases between. The CDR3 totals 16 residues. Looked up from germline, CDR1 is SGHTS and CDR2 is YDEGEE. This CDR3 is CASSLGERRGANVLTF. In nucleotides, the CDR3 is TGTGCCAGCAGCTTGGGAGAAAGAAGGGGGGCCAACGTCCTGACTTTC.

The V call is TRBV19, the J call TRBJ2-1, with D possibly being TRBD1 (6 bases). The V end lost 7 bases, the J end lost 2 bases, and 15 bases lay between the germline ends. Germline V gives CDR1 LNHDA, CDR2 SQIVND (reference sequence). CDR3 length: 15 amino acids. CDR3 in amino acids: CASTRGRGPYNEQFF. Written as DNA, the CDR3 is TGTGCCAGTACCCGAGGCAGGGGACCCTACAATGAGCAGTTCTTC.

CDR3 nucleotides: TGTGCCAGCAGTGGGCCGGGGGGTAATACCTACGAGCAGTACTTC. Its translation: CASSGPGGNTYEQYF. The genes are TRBV28 and TRBJ2-7; 7 positions match TRBD2. Trimming removed 5 bases from V and 2 bases from J; junction bases left unmatched: 9. Germline CDR1 is MDHEN and CDR2 is SYDVKM. This CDR3 is built from 15 residues.

The genes are TRBV2 and TRBJ2-5; D unclear. Trimming cost V 7 bases and J 1 base, with 13 bases left between them. Germline V gene lookup returns CDR1 SNHLY and CDR2 FYNNEI. The CDR3 has 14 amino acids. The CDR3 reads CASTLDRTQETQYF. CDR3 coding DNA: TGTGCCAGCACCCTGGATCGCACCCAAGAGACCCAGTACTTC.